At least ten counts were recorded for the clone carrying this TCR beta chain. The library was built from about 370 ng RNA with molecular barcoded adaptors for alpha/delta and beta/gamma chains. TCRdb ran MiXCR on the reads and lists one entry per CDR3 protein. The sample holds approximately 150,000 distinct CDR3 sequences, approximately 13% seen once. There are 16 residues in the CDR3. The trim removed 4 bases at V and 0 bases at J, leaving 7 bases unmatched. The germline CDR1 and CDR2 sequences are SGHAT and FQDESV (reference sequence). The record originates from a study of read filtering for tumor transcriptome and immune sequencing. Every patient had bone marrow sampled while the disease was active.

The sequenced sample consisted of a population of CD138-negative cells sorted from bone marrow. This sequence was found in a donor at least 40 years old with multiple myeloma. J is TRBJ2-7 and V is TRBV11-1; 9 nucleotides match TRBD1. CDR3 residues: CASSSTIQGASYEQYF. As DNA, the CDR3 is TGTGCCAGCAGCTCCACCATACAGGGGGCCTCCTACGAGCAGTACTTC.